The rows below give T cell receptor beta chains drawn from one sample of a study of T cell responses to AZD1222 COVID-19 vaccine. Data came from immunoSEQ multiplex PCR; TCRdb stores just in-frame clones and leaves some out. The table records about 140,000 clones, 88% of them present only once. Material: peripheral blood, obtained 28 days after the second AZD1222 dose. These TCRs come from an adult who received the AZD1222 COVID-19 vaccine. CDR3s leave out the opening cysteine and the closing phenylalanine or tryptophan. Each record gives: V gene, J gene, CDR3 protein.

v_call: TRBV27; j_call: TRBJ2-2; cdr3_aa: ASSSETSGGPVGTGELF
v_call: TRBV5-4; j_call: TRBJ2-3; cdr3_aa: ASSATSTDTQY
v_call: TRBV3-1/TRBV3-2; j_call: TRBJ2-3; cdr3_aa: ASSPFTGLAGGPTDTQY
v_call: TRBV3-1/TRBV3-2; j_call: TRBJ1-2; cdr3_aa: ASSRIRDSNYGYT
v_call: TRBV7-9; j_call: TRBJ1-2; cdr3_aa: ASTLSAGSLDGYT
v_call: TRBV30; j_call: TRBJ1-2; cdr3_aa: AWSWGTAYGYT
v_call: TRBV2; j_call: TRBJ2-6; cdr3_aa: ASRDRPLGANVLT
v_call: TRBV2; j_call: TRBJ1-1; cdr3_aa: ARGQQSQTGLNTEAF
v_call: TRBV7-9; j_call: TRBJ2-5; cdr3_aa: ASSLGGSFQETQY
v_call: TRBV7-9; j_call: TRBJ1-5; cdr3_aa: ASSLGRRKAQPQH
v_call: TRBV9; j_call: TRBJ2-1; cdr3_aa: ASSAQVRDEQF
v_call: TRBV5-1; j_call: TRBJ2-1; cdr3_aa: ASSFLGYSSYNEQF
v_call: TRBV6-5; j_call: TRBJ1-2; cdr3_aa: ASSSMLVGGGYT
v_call: TRBV10-3; j_call: TRBJ2-5; cdr3_aa: AISESEDRAYGQY
v_call: TRBV21-1; j_call: TRBJ1-1; cdr3_aa: ASRAQGMNTEAF
v_call: TRBV5-1; j_call: TRBJ2-5; cdr3_aa: ASSLGSGSWETQY
v_call: TRBV7-3; j_call: TRBJ2-1; cdr3_aa: ASSPGQGGKNEQF
v_call: TRBV28; j_call: TRBJ1-1; cdr3_aa: ASSLSQGLEDF
v_call: TRBV6-5; j_call: TRBJ2-2; cdr3_aa: ASAGGRELF
v_call: TRBV28; j_call: TRBJ1-5; cdr3_aa: ASSIQYQPQH
v_call: TRBV28; j_call: TRBJ1-6; cdr3_aa: ASRPRQDRSPLH
v_call: TRBV7-3; j_call: TRBJ2-5; cdr3_aa: ASSPGGVETQY
v_call: TRBV4-1; j_call: TRBJ2-5; cdr3_aa: ASSQDSGGRGETQY
v_call: TRBV5-1; j_call: TRBJ2-7; cdr3_aa: ASSFSGAGYEQY
v_call: TRBV10-3; j_call: TRBJ2-5; cdr3_aa: AIRGTAEETQY
v_call: TRBV27; j_call: TRBJ1-2; cdr3_aa: ASSPSGTGLVDYT
v_call: TRBV5-1; j_call: TRBJ2-1; cdr3_aa: ASSTLADVHNEQF
v_call: TRBV5-4; j_call: TRBJ2-3; cdr3_aa: ASSRRTGVPTDTQY
v_call: TRBV2; j_call: TRBJ2-1; cdr3_aa: ASREAGLATYNEQF
v_call: TRBV18; j_call: TRBJ2-7; cdr3_aa: ASSPRGASYEQY
v_call: TRBV30; j_call: TRBJ1-4; cdr3_aa: AWSLRDRVPEKLF
v_call: TRBV24-1; j_call: TRBJ2-3; cdr3_aa: ATSDSKQGKGTDTQY
v_call: TRBV28; j_call: TRBJ2-7; cdr3_aa: ASSAAGTAYEQY
v_call: TRBV6-5; j_call: TRBJ2-7; cdr3_aa: ASARDYTYEQY
v_call: TRBV4-3; j_call: TRBJ2-1; cdr3_aa: ASSIAGADYNEQF
v_call: TRBV14; j_call: TRBJ2-7; cdr3_aa: ASSQLYSGGYEQY
v_call: TRBV4-2; j_call: TRBJ1-4; cdr3_aa: ASSPGDVGYEKLF
v_call: TRBV28; j_call: TRBJ1-2; cdr3_aa: ASSLSSLNYGYT
v_call: TRBV28; j_call: TRBJ2-5; cdr3_aa: ASSLSGVETQY
v_call: TRBV3-1/TRBV3-2; j_call: TRBJ1-6; cdr3_aa: ASSLQIGGNSPLH
v_call: TRBV7-8; j_call: TRBJ1-6; cdr3_aa: ASSLTGQGESPLH
v_call: TRBV27; j_call: TRBJ1-5; cdr3_aa: ASSGHIQGQRNQPQH
v_call: TRBV28; j_call: TRBJ1-5; cdr3_aa: ASVRDGNQPQH
v_call: TRBV30; j_call: TRBJ1-1; cdr3_aa: ASPGDSNTEAF
v_call: TRBV18; j_call: TRBJ1-3; cdr3_aa: ASSPPGNTIY
v_call: TRBV7-2; j_call: TRBJ2-7; cdr3_aa: ASSWQGLYEQY
v_call: TRBV6-5; j_call: TRBJ1-2; cdr3_aa: ASSPGTDYGYT
v_call: TRBV19; j_call: TRBJ2-1; cdr3_aa: ASGEEGFYNEQF
v_call: TRBV7-2; j_call: TRBJ1-6; cdr3_aa: ASSPGQKNSPLH
v_call: TRBV19; j_call: TRBJ1-1; cdr3_aa: ASQDRANTEAF
v_call: TRBV9; j_call: TRBJ2-5; cdr3_aa: ASSVKHGETQY
v_call: TRBV2; j_call: TRBJ2-1; cdr3_aa: ASSPGGRYNEQF